Sequencing of this TCR beta chain was carried out in a study of T cell changes during pregnancy in multiple sclerosis. Libraries were prepared by immunoSEQ multiplex PCR; TCRdb keeps only in-frame clonotypes and omits some of them. The sample records 75,000 to 95,000 clones, approximately 89% being singletons. With V trimmed by 7 bases and J by 3 bases, 8 bases remained unmatched. Per the germline V gene, CDR1 is MNHNS and CDR2 is SASEGT. This CDR3 spans 14 amino acids. The genes are TRBV6-1 and TRBJ2-7; 8 bases are a match to TRBD1. The sample consisted of peripheral blood, taken before pregnancy. The TCR sequence derives from a female donor with multiple sclerosis, enrolled in a pregnancy study. CDR3 residues: CASKRQGLVYEQYF. DNA of the CDR3: TGTGCCAGCAAACGACAGGGGCTTGTCTACGAGCAGTACTTC.